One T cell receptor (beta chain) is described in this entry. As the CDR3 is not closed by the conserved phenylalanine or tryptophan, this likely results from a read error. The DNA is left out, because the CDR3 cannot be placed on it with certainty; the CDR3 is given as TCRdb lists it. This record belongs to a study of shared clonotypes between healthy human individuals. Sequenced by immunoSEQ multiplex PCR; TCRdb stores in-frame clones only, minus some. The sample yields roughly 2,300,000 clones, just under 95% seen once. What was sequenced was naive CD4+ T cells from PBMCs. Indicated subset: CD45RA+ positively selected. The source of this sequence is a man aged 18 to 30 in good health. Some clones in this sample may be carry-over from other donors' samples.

The CDR3 is CASSLEAGYSL. V gene TRBV7-6 combines with J gene TRBJ2-7. Germline V lookup: CDR1 SGHVS, CDR2 FNYEAQ. The CDR3 length equals 11 residues, ends included.